The clone carrying this T cell receptor beta chain was counted many times. This record comes from a study of T cells in Graves' hyperthyroidism and ophthalmopathy. V lost 6 bases, J lost 5 bases, and 15 bases lay in between. The CDR3 totals 14 residues. From RNA transcripts, TCR beta CDR3 regions were amplified. The TCR CDR3 first-round RT-PCR relied on the HTBI primer set. One entry per CDR3 protein results from TCRdb running MiXCR on the multiplex PCR reads. This repertoire shows roughly 290,000 distinct CDR3 sequences, approximately 17% found once; its top ten account for about 51%. The source of this sequence is a woman in her sixties with Graves' ophthalmopathy. The specimen sequenced was blood. This rearrangement joins TRBV12-3 or TRBV12-4 to TRBJ2-3; D is possibly TRBD2 (7 bases). For the CDR3, the DNA is TGTGCCAGCAGACGCTCAGGGGAGGGAGATACGCAGTATTTT. Translating it yields CASRRSGEGDTQYF.